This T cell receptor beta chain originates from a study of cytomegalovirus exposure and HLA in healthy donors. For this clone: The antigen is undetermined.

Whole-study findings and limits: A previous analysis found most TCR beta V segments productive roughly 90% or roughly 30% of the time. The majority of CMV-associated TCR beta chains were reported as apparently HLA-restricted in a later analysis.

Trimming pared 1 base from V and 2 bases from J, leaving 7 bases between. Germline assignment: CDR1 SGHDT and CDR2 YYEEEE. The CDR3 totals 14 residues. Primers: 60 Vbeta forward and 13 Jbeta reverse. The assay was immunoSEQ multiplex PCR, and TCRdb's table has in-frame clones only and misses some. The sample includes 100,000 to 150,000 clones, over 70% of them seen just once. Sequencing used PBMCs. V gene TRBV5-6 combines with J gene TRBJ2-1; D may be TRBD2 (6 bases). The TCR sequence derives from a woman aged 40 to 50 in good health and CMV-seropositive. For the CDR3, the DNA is TGTGCCAGCAGCTTGAAGCGGGCCTACAATGAGCAGTTCTTC. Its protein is CASSLKRAYNEQFF. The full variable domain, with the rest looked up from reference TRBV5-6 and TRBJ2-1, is DAGVTQSPTHLIKTRGQQVTLRCSPKSGHDTVSWYQQALGQGPQFIFQYYEEEERQRGNFPDRFSGHQFPNYSSELNVNALLLGDSALYLCASSLKRAYNEQFFGPGTRLTVL.